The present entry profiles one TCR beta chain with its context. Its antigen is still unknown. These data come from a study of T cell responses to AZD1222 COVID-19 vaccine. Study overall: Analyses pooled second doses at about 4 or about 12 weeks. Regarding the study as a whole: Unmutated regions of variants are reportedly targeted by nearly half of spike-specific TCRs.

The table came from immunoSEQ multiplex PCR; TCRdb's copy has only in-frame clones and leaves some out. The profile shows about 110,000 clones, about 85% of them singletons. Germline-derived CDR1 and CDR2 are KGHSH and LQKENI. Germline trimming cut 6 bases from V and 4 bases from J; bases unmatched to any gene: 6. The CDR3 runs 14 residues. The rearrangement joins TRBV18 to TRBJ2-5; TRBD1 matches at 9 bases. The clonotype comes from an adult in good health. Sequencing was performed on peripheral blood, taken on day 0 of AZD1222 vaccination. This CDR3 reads CASSSDRGGETQYF. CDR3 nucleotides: TGTGCCAGCTCGTCCGACAGGGGGGGAGAGACCCAGTACTTC.